This entry describes one T cell receptor (beta chain). Trimming at V came to 6 bases and at J to 5 bases, leaving 7 bases not matched to a gene. Germline loops: CDR1 SGHNT, CDR2 YYREEE (reference sequence). The CDR3 runs to 13 residues. This table comes from immunoSEQ multiplex PCR, and its TCRdb copy is limited to in-frame clones, with some not included. The profile shows tens of thousands of clones, 85% to 95% of them singletons. This sample was included in a study of T cell changes during pregnancy in multiple sclerosis. The receptor was isolated from a female donor with multiple sclerosis, enrolled in a pregnancy study. The input for sequencing was CD8+ T cells from peripheral blood mononuclear cells, taken in the third trimester of pregnancy. The chain employs TRBV5-4 and TRBJ1-1; 7 bases match TRBD1. The CDR3 protein is CASTLAGGTEAFF. DNA for the CDR3: TGTGCCAGCACCCTTGCAGGGGGTACTGAAGCTTTCTTT.